These 27 T cell receptor beta chains originate from one sample sequenced in a study of T-cell reconstitution after alpha-beta-depleted transplantation in children. Library preparation (for TCRbeta) was performed with unique molecular identifiers. TCRdb analysed the PCR reads with MiXCR anew, one entry per CDR3 protein. The sample includes about 200,000 distinct CDR3 sequences, 7% to 9% of them seen just once. Specimen: PBMCs, mostly from graft donor cells, collected 360 days after TCRalphabeta/CD19-depleted stem cell transplant. The receptors shown here come from a male patient aged 2-9 years who had a stem cell transplant for acute myeloid leukemia, so the T cells may come from the graft donor.

This clonotype was seen ten or more times. The chain links TRBV15 to TRBJ2-2, with 7 bases identical to TRBD1. Losses at the gene ends were 0 bases for V and 1 base for J; bases not matched to a gene: 2. This CDR3 comprises 16 residues. Germline V lookup: CDR1 LNHNV, CDR2 YYDKDF (reference sequence). CDR3 residues: CATSRETGMNTGELFF. The DNA of the CDR3 is TGTGCCACCAGCAGAGAGACAGGGATGAACACCGGGGAGCTGTTTTTT.

The CDR3 coding sequence is TGTGCCAGCAGTGCCAGGCTTCCGACTGACAATCAGCCCCAGCATTTT. Translating gives CASSARLPTDNQPQHF. The genes are TRBV12-3 or TRBV12-4 and TRBJ1-5; D gene ambiguous. V was clipped by 5 bases and J by 3 bases, with 17 bases between them. This CDR3 contains 16 residues.

This clonotype came up many times. The chain links TRBV12-3 or TRBV12-4 to TRBJ1-2; D unresolved. The CDR3 is 15 amino acids. Trimming left V 10 bases short and J 0 bases short, with 18 bases between. The CDR3 DNA reads as TGTGCCACCTCTATAGACCCCGGAGCTAACTATGGCTACACCTTC. Residues: CATSIDPGANYGYTF.

V usage is TRBV29-1 and J usage is TRBJ1-3; 10 bases fit TRBD1. The CDR3 has 15 amino acids. CDR1 SQVTM and CDR2 ANQGSEA come from the germline V gene. V was pared by 3 bases and J by 3 bases, with 5 bases of the junction left unmatched. The CDR3 loop is CSVDETGGYGNTIYF. Here the CDR3 DNA reads TGCAGCGTTGATGAGACAGGGGGCTATGGAAACACCATATATTTT.

This clonotype was seen only a few times. The chain couples TRBV7-6 to TRBJ1-1; no reliable D call. Germline values: CDR1 SGHVS, CDR2 FNYEAQ. This CDR3 has 13 residues. V was cut by 1 base and J by 12 bases, with 15 bases left in between. The CDR3: CASSLEGTRRPFF. CDR3 in DNA: TGTGCCAGCAGCTTAGAAGGAACCCGGAGGCCTTTCTTT.

This clonotype occurred many times. The chain couples TRBV20-1 to TRBJ2-6, with D unresolved. This CDR3 has 15 residues. Germline loops: CDR1 DFQATT, CDR2 SNEGSKA (reference sequence). V lost 6 bases and J lost 2, with 14 bases in between. CDR3 loop: CSAGQPKAGANVLTF. The CDR3 nucleotides read TGCAGTGCCGGGCAGCCAAAGGCTGGGGCCAACGTCCTGACTTTC.

This clonotype was seen many times. J is TRBJ1-1 and V is TRBV29-1; D is ambiguous. This CDR3 is 12 amino acids long. V lost 7 bases and J lost 0, with 9 bases in between. The germline gives CDR1 SQVTM, CDR2 ANQGSEA. The CDR3 nucleotides are TGCAGCGGTCTAACGGTGAACACTGAAGCTTTCTTT. Protein: CSGLTVNTEAFF.

This clonotype was found a few times. One end of the junction does not line up with germline, which may come from a read error. The V call is TRBV7-9, the J call TRBJ2-7; D gene ambiguous. The CDR3 has 12 amino acids. Per germline, CDR1 SEHNR and CDR2 FQNEAQ (reference sequence). The CDR3 nucleotides are TGTGCCAGCAGCTTAGCCTACGGGCGTTTGGACTTC. Amino acid sequence: CASSLAYGRLDF.

In this sample, this clonotype turned up a few times. V usage is TRBV20-1 and J usage is TRBJ1-2, with TRBD1 matching 8 bases. Germline-derived CDR1 and CDR2 are DFQATT and SNEGSKA (reference sequence). V was clipped by 8 bases and J by 4 bases; unmatched bases: 3. This CDR3 has 11 amino acids. CDR3 in DNA: TGCAGTATAGGACAGGGCTATGGCTACACCTTC. Protein product: CSIGQGYGYTF.

This clonotype appeared a few times. The chain combines TRBV7-6 with TRBJ2-3; possibly TRBD1 or TRBD2 for D (5 bases each). This CDR3 is 15 amino acids long. Trimming stripped 5 bases from V and 2 bases from J, with 14 bases between. Germline V gene lookup returns CDR1 SGHVS and CDR2 FNYEAQ. Here the CDR3 reads CASSPLGTYTDTQYF. CDR3 in DNA: TGTGCCAGCAGCCCCCTCGGGACCTACACAGATACGCAGTATTTT.

The genes are TRBV7-2 and TRBJ2-7; D possibly uses TRBD1 or TRBD2 (5 bases each). Germline loops: CDR1 SGHTA, CDR2 FQGNSA. CDR3 length: 15 amino acids. V lost 5 bases, J lost 3 bases, and 17 bases lay in between. The CDR3 nucleotides are TGTGCCAGCAGCCCGAACCGGGACGCGGGCTACGAGCAGTACTTC. Protein product: CASSPNRDAGYEQYF.

Only a few counts were recorded for this clonotype. CDR3 sequence reads: CASSLDGWRSYNEQFF. CDR3 bases: TGTGCCAGCAGCTTAGATGGCTGGAGGTCCTACAATGAGCAGTTCTTC. The J gene is TRBJ2-1, the V gene TRBV13, with a tentative D call TRBD2 (5 bases). This CDR3 is 16 amino acids long. V lost 1 base and J 1 base, leaving 11 bases between the germline ends. Germline V gene sequence: CDR1 PRHDT, CDR2 FYEKMQ (reference sequence).

The V call is TRBV11-2, the J call TRBJ1-4; D is unresolved. Germline values: CDR1 SGHAT, CDR2 FQNNGV. CDR3 length: 11 residues. Trimming removed 1 base at V and 15 bases at J, with 9 bases between. CDR3 amino acids: CASSLAQTVFF. CDR3 DNA: TGTGCCAGCAGCTTAGCCCAGACGGTGTTTTTT.

This chain links TRBV7-6 with TRBJ2-2; no reliable D call. Germline V CDR1 and CDR2: SGHVS, FNYEAQ. V lost 2 bases and J 2 bases, leaving 15 bases between the germline ends. There are 17 residues in the CDR3. The CDR3 region has the DNA TGTGCCAGCAGCTTACGGTCGCCGAGGATTAACACCGGGGAGCTGTTTTTT. Translating it yields CASSLRSPRINTGELFF.

The V and J genes are TRBV20-1 and TRBJ2-7, with 9 positions matching TRBD1. Losses at the gene ends were 4 bases for V and 2 bases for J; bases not matched to a gene: 12. Germline loops: CDR1 DFQATT, CDR2 SNEGSKA (reference sequence). CDR3 length equals 16 residues. CDR3 in DNA: TGCAGTGCTACGGACAGGGGCCAGCCTAAACCCTACGAGCAGTACTTC. Protein: CSATDRGQPKPYEQYF.

This clonotype was found many times. The V and J genes are TRBV5-1 and TRBJ2-2; tentative D call: TRBD2 (6 bases). The CDR3 has 16 residues. The V end was cut by 2 bases, the J end by 1 base, with 12 bases between. The germline gives CDR1 SGHRS, CDR2 YFSETQ. The CDR3 loop is CASSFRAGQNTGELFF. Written as DNA, the CDR3 is TGCGCCAGCAGCTTTAGGGCGGGGCAGAACACCGGGGAGCTGTTTTTT.

This clonotype was detected ten times or more. V is TRBV10-3 and J is TRBJ2-6, with TRBD2 as a possible D gene (5 bases). Germline values: CDR1 ENHRY, CDR2 SYGVKD. The germline V and J ends were trimmed by 11 bases and 9 bases, with 14 bases remaining between them. The CDR3 runs to 12 residues. Here the CDR3 DNA reads TGTGCCTCGCACACGGGAATCAACGTCCTGACTTTC. This encodes CASHTGINVLTF.

This sequence joins TRBV10-3 and TRBJ2-5; possible D gene TRBD2, 6 bases. The ends were cut back, 8 bases at V and 0 bases at J, with 13 bases in the middle. This CDR3 has 14 amino acids. Per the germline V gene, CDR1 is ENHRY and CDR2 is SYGVKD. CDR3 protein: CAISSEGYQETQYF. In nucleotides, the CDR3 is TGTGCCATCTCTAGCGAGGGGTACCAAGAGACCCAGTACTTC.

The V gene is TRBV5-6, the J gene TRBJ2-2; D is uncertain. Germline V gene sequence: CDR1 SGHDT, CDR2 YYEEEE. Trimming cost V 4 bases and J 6 bases, with 13 bases left between them. This CDR3 has 14 residues. CDR3 protein: CASSPGPTSGELFF. CDR3 nucleotides: TGTGCCAGCAGCCCCGGGCCTACCTCCGGGGAGCTGTTTTTT. Variable domain in full (rest from reference TRBV5-6 and TRBJ2-2): DAGVTQSPTHLIKTRGQQVTLRCSPKSGHDTVSWYQQALGQGPQFIFQYYEEEERQRGNFPDRFSGHQFPNYSSELNVNALLLGDSALYLCASSPGPTSGELFFGEGSRLTVL.

This clonotype was found a few times. The rearrangement joins TRBV14 to TRBJ2-5; no clear D. Germline CDR1 and CDR2: SGHDN and FVKESK. This CDR3 is built from 13 residues. Trimming cost V 1 base and J 2 bases, with 5 bases left between them. The CDR3 sequence: CASSQGEQETQYF. The CDR3, as DNA: TGTGCCAGCAGCCAAGGGGAACAAGAGACCCAGTACTTC.

This clonotype was detected many times. The chain is built from TRBV12-3 or TRBV12-4 and TRBJ1-4, with D hard to call. V gave up 6 bases and J gave up 4 bases, with 12 bases separating them. This CDR3 region has 14 residues. CDR3 residues: CASSPGRLNEKLFF. CDR3 DNA sequence: TGTGCCAGCAGCCCGGGAAGGCTTAATGAAAAACTGTTTTTT.

This clonotype was picked up a small number of times. The V gene is TRBV6-4, the J gene TRBJ2-1, with D possibly being TRBD2 (6 bases). The germline V gene encodes CDR1 MRHNA and CDR2 SNTAGT. Trimming pared 4 bases from V and 0 bases from J, leaving 16 bases between. The CDR3 is 17 amino acids. The CDR3 sequence is CASSAQWDSSSYNEQFF. The CDR3 nucleotides are TGTGCCAGCAGTGCCCAATGGGACTCGAGCTCCTACAATGAGCAGTTCTTC.

The table lists this clonotype with a few counts. This chain connects TRBV7-3 to TRBJ2-2; the D gene could be TRBD1 or TRBD2 (5 bases each). CDR1 and CDR2 (germline): SGHTA, FQGTGA. The CDR3 runs to 15 residues. V lost 4 bases to trimming and J lost 6 bases, with 15 bases between them. In DNA, the CDR3 is TGTGCCAGCAGCTCCTCAACCTTGGGGGCCGGGGAGCTGTTTTTT. Residues: CASSSSTLGAGELFF.

The rearrangement links TRBV4-3 to TRBJ2-2, with 9 nucleotides matching TRBD2. From germline, CDR1 is LGHNA and CDR2 YSLEER. V was pared by 0 bases and J by 1 base, with 3 bases of the junction left unmatched. The CDR3 is made up of 17 amino acids. The CDR3 region has the DNA TGCGCCAGCAGCCAAGATGAACTAGCGGGGAACACCGGGGAGCTGTTTTTT. This encodes CASSQDELAGNTGELFF.

This clonotype showed up just a few times. The rearrangement links TRBV5-1 to TRBJ1-5, with D uncertain. Germline CDR1 reads SGHRS; CDR2 reads YFSETQ. V was pared by 4 bases and J by 4 bases, with 9 bases between. This CDR3 has 13 residues. CDR3 amino acids: CASSPGQNQPQHF. The CDR3 nucleotides read TGCGCCAGCAGCCCGGGTCAAAATCAGCCCCAGCATTTT.

The table lists this clonotype with a few counts. The chain uses TRBV29-1 and TRBJ2-5, with D possibly TRBD1 on 5 matching bases. The CDR3 loop spans 12 amino acids. CDR1 SQVTM and CDR2 ANQGSEA come from the germline V gene. Trimming cost V 7 bases and J 2 bases, with 11 bases left between them. The DNA of the CDR3 is TGCAGCGAGGCAGGGCCGCAAGAGACCCAGTACTTC. It codes for CSEAGPQETQYF. The whole variable domain, filled in from reference TRBV29-1 and TRBJ2-5, reads SAVISQKPSRDICQRGTSLTIQCQVDSQVTMMFWYRQQPGQSLTLIATANQGSEATYESGFVIDKFPISRPNLTFSTLTVSNMSPEDSSIYLCSEAGPQETQYFGPGTRLLVL.

Remarks on this clonotype: Since a much larger clone is just one base distant, this may be a read error. This chain uses TRBV14 with TRBJ1-6; D is ambiguous. The CDR3 is 12 amino acids. The germline gives CDR1 SGHDN, CDR2 FVKESK. Between the trimmed V and J ends, which lost 4 bases and 13 bases, there was a span of 11 bases. The CDR3 region is CASSPKIFPLHF. CDR3 DNA sequence: TGTGCCAGCAGCCCCAAGATTTTTCCCCTCCACTTT. Supplemented by reference TRBV14 and TRBJ1-6, the full variable domain reads EAGVTQFPSHSVIEKGQTVTLRCDPISGHDNLYWYRRVMGKEIKFLLHFVKESKQDESGMPNNRFLAERTGGTYSTLKVQPAELEDSGVYFCASSPKIFPLHFGNGTRLTVT.